One sample yielded the 12 T cell receptor beta chains listed below, sequenced in a study of blood T cell repertoires in COVID-19. Produced via immunoSEQ multiplex PCR; TCRdb's table is partial and in-frame only. The sample lists 50,000 to 70,000 clones; 88% were seen once. Sequencing was done on a sample of peripheral blood. The receptors were sampled from a man between 60 and 70 years old with acute or convalescent COVID-19.

A single count supports this clone. The V and J genes are TRBV27 and TRBJ1-2; no clear D. Germline V gene data show CDR1 as MNHEY and CDR2 as SMNVEV (reference sequence). This CDR3 contains 15 residues. Trimming took off 4 bases at V and 5 bases at J, with 17 bases between the two ends. The CDR3 sequence: CASSWSAGPQYGYTF. DNA for the CDR3: TGTGCCAGCAGTTGGTCAGCAGGTCCGCAATATGGCTACACCTTC.

Written as DNA, the CDR3 is TGTGCCACCAGTGATTTTGGGGGCCTGAGCACCGGGGAGCTGTTTTTT. Its protein is CATSDFGGLSTGELFF. The V and J genes are TRBV24-1 and TRBJ2-2, with D possibly TRBD1 on 6 matching bases. The CDR3 consists of 16 residues. Per germline, CDR1 KGHDR and CDR2 SFDVKD. V lost 1 base and J 4 bases, leaving 12 bases between the germline ends.

The chain combines TRBV25-1 with TRBJ2-1; 8 nucleotides line up with TRBD1. Germline values: CDR1 MGHDK, CDR2 SYGVNS. CDR3 length: 14 residues. V dropped 3 bases and J dropped 9; count of bases not matched to a gene: 7. CDR3 residues: CASSEPQGASEQFF. The DNA of the CDR3 is TGTGCCAGCAGTGAGCCCCAGGGGGCTAGTGAGCAGTTCTTC. Combining the CDR3 with reference TRBV25-1 and TRBJ2-1 gives the whole variable domain EADIYQTPRYLVIGTGKKITLECSQTMGHDKMYWYQQDPGMELHLIHYSYGVNSTEKGDLSSESTVSRIRTEHFPLTLESARPSHTSQYLCASSEPQGASEQFFGPGTRLTVL.

This chain connects TRBV6-1 to TRBJ2-1, with 9 bases identical to TRBD2. In germline, CDR1 is MNHNS, CDR2 SASEGT. With 4 bases clipped from V and 5 bases from J, the junction kept 9 bases outside the gene matches. The CDR3 sequence is 16 residues long. CDR3 amino acids: CASSASGMSTNNEQFF. The DNA for the CDR3 is TGTGCCAGCAGTGCTAGCGGGATGTCAACTAACAATGAGCAGTTCTTC.

This chain uses TRBV30 with TRBJ1-1; the D gene is possibly TRBD1 (5 bases). Deletions cut 3 bases from V and 0 bases from J, with 8 bases between. Germline-derived CDR1 and CDR2 are GTSNPN and SVGIG (reference sequence). The CDR3 has 13 amino acids. The CDR3, as DNA: TGTGCCTGGAGCCTAGGGGTGAACACTGAAGCTTTCTTT. It codes for CAWSLGVNTEAFF. Filled out from reference TRBV30 and TRBJ1-1, the complete variable domain reads SQTIHQWPATLVQPVGSPLSLECTVEGTSNPNLYWYRQAAGRGLQLLFYSVGIGQISSEVPQNLSASRPQDRQFILSSKKLLLSDSGFYLCAWSLGVNTEAFFGQGTRLTVV.

The rearrangement links TRBV5-1 to TRBJ1-2; 9 nucleotides align to TRBD1. Germline lookup yields CDR1 SGHRS and CDR2 YFSETQ. V trimming: 0 bases; J trimming: 8 bases; junction bases outside the gene matches: 5. CDR3 length equals 14 residues. Here the CDR3 DNA reads TGCGCCAGCAGCTTGGGGACAGGGGACTCCGGCTACACCTTC. Its protein product is CASSLGTGDSGYTF.

The genes are TRBV5-5 and TRBJ2-1, with 8 bases fitting TRBD2. CDR1 and CDR2 from the germline V gene are SGHKS and YYEKEE (reference sequence). The CDR3 loop spans 14 amino acids. Trimming at V came to 5 bases and at J to 10 bases, leaving 11 bases not matched to a gene. The CDR3 nucleotides read TGTGCCAGCAGTTTCCGAGCGGGAGTCGGAGAGCAGTTCTTC. This gives the protein CASSFRAGVGEQFF.

This clone is a singleton in its sample. V usage is TRBV9 and J usage is TRBJ2-5, with D perhaps matching TRBD2 (5 bases). Trimming took 6 bases from V and 4 from J, leaving 22 bases between them. The CDR3 extends over 16 amino acids. CDR1 and CDR2 (germline): SGDLS, YYNGEE. CDR3 region: CASNAVSGTWGETQYF. The CDR3 DNA follows: TGTGCCAGCAACGCGGTATCGGGAACTTGGGGAGAGACCCAGTACTTC.

The chain uses TRBV5-1 and TRBJ2-1, with 9 bases fitting TRBD2. The CDR3 loop spans 15 amino acids. V was pared by 4 bases and J by 6 bases, with 8 bases of the junction left unmatched. Germline CDR1 reads SGHRS; CDR2 reads YFSETQ. DNA for the CDR3: TGCGCCAGCAGCACCTTAGCGGGAGTAAGCAATGAGCAGTTCTTC. Its protein is CASSTLAGVSNEQFF.

The chain combines TRBV19 with TRBJ1-5; D gene unclear. Germline CDR1 reads LNHDA; CDR2 reads SQIVND (reference sequence). The CDR3 has 15 residues. V dropped 5 bases and J dropped 1 base, with 12 bases sitting between them. The CDR3 spells CASSPWTGSNQPQHF. CDR3 in DNA: TGTGCCAGTAGTCCCTGGACGGGGAGCAATCAGCCCCAGCATTTT.

The rearrangement joins TRBV15 to TRBJ2-5, with 9 bases fitting TRBD1. The CDR3 covers 16 residues. The germline CDR1 and CDR2 sequences are LNHNV and YYDKDF (reference sequence). Trimming at V came to 3 bases and at J to 1 base, leaving 6 bases not matched to a gene. CDR3 region: CATSSGTGGPQETQYF. CDR3 DNA: TGTGCCACCAGCAGTGGCACAGGGGGCCCCCAAGAGACCCAGTACTTC.

The V call is TRBV11-2, the J call TRBJ2-2; 10 nucleotides match TRBD2. Germline CDR1 SGHAT, CDR2 FQNNGV. The CDR3 is made up of 15 amino acids. The CDR3 sequence is CVLGRLAGFTGELFF. The CDR3 nucleotides are TGTGTATTGGGTCGACTAGCGGGTTTCACCGGGGAGCTGTTTTTT.